Detailed here is one T cell receptor (beta chain). What it recognizes is unknown. The data stem from a study of T cell responses to AZD1222 COVID-19 vaccine. Whole-study findings and limits: Clonal diversity may have been underestimated, and the donors were mostly white British, with more females than males. Of the AZD1222 recipients, only 5 to 7 were seropositive at baseline. Nearly half of spike-specific TCRs reportedly go after variant regions that carry no mutations.

This CDR3 region has 14 residues. The V end was cut by 3 bases, the J end by 6 bases, with 15 bases between. CDR1 SGDLS and CDR2 YYNGEE come from the germline V gene. Clones were sequenced by immunoSEQ multiplex PCR, and TCRdb holds only the in-frame ones, with some missing. The data contain 80,000 to 130,000 clones, around 90% of them seen just once; the ten biggest clones take up over 15%. Here the sequenced sample was peripheral blood, taken on day 0 of AZD1222 vaccination. The clonotype was recovered from an adult in good health. This chain links TRBV9 with TRBJ1-2, with D possibly matching TRBD1 (5 bases). CDR3 bases: TGTGCCAGCAGCGCAACCATGGGGGGTGATGGCTACACCTTC. Translating it yields CASSATMGGDGYTF.